The 17 T cell receptor beta chains below all came from one sample that was sequenced in a study of T cell repertoires in cytomegalovirus infection. The antigens for these receptors are not known. TCRdb passed the reads through MiXCR, listing each CDR3 protein once. Of 65,000 to 85,000 distinct CDR3 sequences listed, around 28% are singletons. The specimen was CD8+ T cells from cultured PBMCs, collected from culture after CMV antigen stimulation. These receptors came from a human donor in good health (CMV status not recorded). Some clones in this sample may be carry-over from other donors' samples.

This clonotype came up many times. The V gene is TRBV6-5, the J gene TRBJ1-2, with D perhaps matching TRBD1 (5 bases). Per germline, CDR1 MNHEY and CDR2 SVGAGI. V was shortened by 5 bases and J by 1 base, with 14 bases between the two germline ends. The CDR3 is made up of 15 amino acids. The CDR3 region is CASSTDTARNYGYTF. The CDR3 DNA follows: TGTGCCAGCAGTACGGACACGGCTCGTAACTATGGCTACACCTTC.

This clonotype was seen many times. This sequence joins TRBV6-5 and TRBJ2-7, with 10 bases fitting TRBD1. Germline V CDR1 and CDR2: MNHEY, SVGAGI. V shed 2 bases, J shed 3 bases, and the junction held 4 bases outside the gene matches. The CDR3 totals 15 residues. CDR3 protein: CASSYTGTGDYEQYF. The CDR3 nucleotides are TGTGCCAGCAGTTACACCGGGACAGGGGACTACGAGCAGTACTTC.

This clonotype was picked up a small number of times. V usage is TRBV2 and J usage is TRBJ2-1, with D perhaps matching TRBD2 (6 bases). Trimming left V 0 bases short and J 5 bases short, with 8 bases between. The CDR3 has 14 residues. CDR1 and CDR2 (germline): SNHLY, FYNNEI. The CDR3 sequence is CASSEASGDNEQFF. The CDR3 DNA reads as TGTGCCAGCAGTGAAGCGTCGGGGGACAATGAGCAGTTCTTC.

This clonotype has only a few counts. This chain joins TRBV12-5 and TRBJ1-2, with D possibly matching TRBD1 (5 bases). The germline V gene encodes CDR1 LGHNT and CDR2 FRNRAP. V was trimmed by 4 bases and J by 6 bases, leaving 18 bases between them. The CDR3 contains 15 residues. Written as DNA, the CDR3 is TGTGCTAGTGGTTCGCCCCCGGGACCGATTGATGGCTACACCTTC. Translated, it gives CASGSPPGPIDGYTF. Drawing the rest from reference TRBV12-5 and TRBJ1-2, the complete variable domain is DARVTQTPRHKVTEMGQEVTMRCQPILGHNTVFWYRQTMMQGLELLAYFRNRAPLDDSGMPKDRFSAEMPDATLATLKIQPSEPRDSAVYFCASGSPPGPIDGYTFGSGTRLTVV.

At least ten counts were recorded for this clonotype. The V call is TRBV7-8, the J call TRBJ2-1, with TRBD2 matching over 9 bases. V gave up 5 bases and J gave up 8 bases; unmatched junction bases: 13. Per germline, CDR1 SGHVS and CDR2 FQNEAQ. CDR3 size: 16 residues. CDR3 sequence reads: CASSNFPGTSSHEQFF. CDR3 in DNA: TGTGCCAGCAGCAATTTCCCCGGGACTAGCTCTCATGAGCAGTTCTTC.

This clonotype was observed a single time. One end of the junction fails to match germline, which may point to a read error. The rearrangement links TRBV5-8 to TRBJ1-5; tentative D call: TRBD1 (5 bases). CDR3 size: 15 residues. Looked up from germline, CDR1 is SGHTS and CDR2 is YDEGEE. This chain's CDR3 is CASSLGQGTHQPQHF. The CDR3 nucleotides are TGTGCCAGCAGTTTGGGGCAGGGAACGCATCAGCCCCAGCATTTT.

This clonotype was detected many times. The rearrangement links TRBV7-2 to TRBJ2-3, with 14 bases fitting TRBD2. Trimming removed 5 bases from V and 5 bases from J; junction bases left unmatched: 9. This CDR3 comprises 17 residues. Germline CDR1 and CDR2: SGHTA and FQGNSA. In nucleotides, the CDR3 is TGTGCCAGCAGCCCCCTGACTAGCGGGAGGGTAAGAGATACGCAGTATTTT. It is translated as CASSPLTSGRVRDTQYF.

The chain joins TRBV5-1 to TRBJ2-7; maybe TRBD1 (6 bases). Trimming took 2 bases from V and 1 from J, leaving 10 bases between them. The germline V gene encodes CDR1 SGHRS and CDR2 YFSETQ. The CDR3 is 14 residues long. DNA for the CDR3: TGCGCCAGCAGCTTTACACAGGGATCCTACGAGCAGTACTTC. Protein: CASSFTQGSYEQYF. The full variable domain, in which reference TRBV5-1 and TRBJ2-7 provide the parts outside the CDR3, is KAGVTQTPRYLIKTRGQQVTLSCSPISGHRSVSWYQQTPGQGLQFLFEYFSETQRNKGNFPGRFSGRQFSNSRSEMNVSTLELGDSALYLCASSFTQGSYEQYFGPGTRLTVT.

This clonotype occurred many times. J is TRBJ2-3 and V is TRBV6-4; TRBD2 matches at 9 bases. The CDR3 totals 16 residues. Per germline, CDR1 MRHNA and CDR2 SNTAGT. Trimming took 7 bases from V and 2 from J; bases not matched to a gene: 10. This CDR3 is CASTSGEPPNTDTQYF. CDR3 sequence (DNA): TGTGCCAGCACTAGCGGGGAGCCACCTAACACAGATACGCAGTATTTT.

Many counts were recorded for this clonotype. The chain links TRBV15 to TRBJ2-3; D gene uncertain. CDR3 size: 13 residues. V was cut by 5 bases and J by 0 bases, with 6 bases left in between. The germline V gene has CDR1 LNHNV and CDR2 YYDKDF (reference sequence). CDR3 residues: CATSHGSTDTQYF. The CDR3 DNA reads TGTGCCACCAGCCACGGTAGCACAGATACGCAGTATTTT.

This clonotype was seen only a few times. This chain joins TRBV11-2 and TRBJ2-7; D gene unclear. The V gene lost 1 base and the J gene lost 0 bases, with 4 bases spanning the gap. The CDR3 length is 13 residues. CDR1 is SGHAT, CDR2 FQNNGV, per germline. DNA of the CDR3: TGTGCCAGCAGCTTAGGACACTCCTACGAGCAGTACTTC. Translating gives CASSLGHSYEQYF.

This clonotype appeared many times. The chain recombines TRBV11-3 with TRBJ2-7; no clear D gene. Germline CDR1 reads SGHNT; CDR2 reads YENEEA. This CDR3 region has 14 residues. V lost 1 base and J 3 bases, leaving 10 bases between the germline ends. The CDR3 loop is CASSLGVSIYEQYF. The CDR3 DNA reads as TGTGCCAGCAGCTTAGGGGTCAGCATCTACGAGCAGTACTTC.

The chain carries TRBV20-1 and TRBJ1-1; no clear D. CDR3 length equals 13 residues. Germline V gene sequence: CDR1 DFQATT, CDR2 SNEGSKA (reference sequence). Trimming took off 0 bases at V and 5 bases at J, with 10 bases between the two ends. For the CDR3, the DNA is TGCAGTGCTAGAGATCGGCGGGGAACTGAAGCTTTCTTT. Its protein product is CSARDRRGTEAFF.

CDR3 DNA sequence: TGTGCCAGTAGAGTTTTGGGGGGCGAGCAGTACTTC. Its translation is CASRVLGGEQYF. The chain recombines TRBV19 with TRBJ2-7, with a tentative D call TRBD2 (6 bases). Trimming took off 6 bases at V and 6 bases at J, with 12 bases between the two ends. The CDR3 is made up of 12 amino acids. The V gene's germline CDR1 is LNHDA and CDR2 SQIVND (reference sequence). Complete variable domain (other parts from reference TRBV19 and TRBJ2-7): DGGITQSPKYLFRKEGQNVTLSCEQNLNHDAMYWYRQDPGQGLRLIYYSQIVNDFQKGDIAEGYSVSREKKESFPLTVTSAQKNPTAFYLCASRVLGGEQYFGPGTRLTVT.

V gene TRBV4-1 combines with J gene TRBJ1-5; no reliable D call. CDR1 is MGHRA and CDR2 is YSYEKL in the germline V gene. The CDR3 contains 16 residues. Trimming left V 0 bases short and J 0 bases short, with 9 bases between. The CDR3 is CASSQDWAGSNQPQHF. The DNA of the CDR3 is TGCGCCAGCAGCCAAGATTGGGCAGGTAGCAATCAGCCCCAGCATTTT.

CDR3 DNA: TGTGCCAGCAGCCCCGGGACATGGCAGACCCAGTACTTC. This codes for CASSPGTWQTQYF. This chain connects TRBV27 to TRBJ2-5; D might be TRBD1 (6 bases). Germline lookup yields CDR1 MNHEY and CDR2 SMNVEV (reference sequence). The CDR3 sequence is 13 residues long. The ends were cut back, 6 bases at V and 6 bases at J, with 14 bases in the middle.

This clonotype was recorded a few times. V gene TRBV20-1 combines with J gene TRBJ2-1, with 9 bases that match TRBD2. J gave up 4 bases and V 4 bases, and 17 bases lay outside the gene matches. The CDR3 runs 18 residues. Germline V gene sequence: CDR1 DFQATT, CDR2 SNEGSKA (reference sequence). DNA for the CDR3: TGCAGTGCTACCCAGGCTAGCGGGGCCCCCGTGGATTACAATGAGCAGTTCTTC. It specifies CSATQASGAPVDYNEQFF.